Listed here are 12 T cell receptor beta chains from one sample, sequenced in a study of blood T cell repertoires in COVID-19. Measured with immunoSEQ multiplex PCR; TCRdb has only the in-frame clones, and not every one. The table has about 270,000 clones, about 89% seen once. The sample comprised PBMCs or T cells enriched from blood (not recorded which). The receptors originated from a woman aged 18-29 years who had recovered from COVID-19.

This chain uses TRBV25-1 with TRBJ2-5, with 12 nucleotides matching TRBD1. Germline CDR1 and CDR2: MGHDK and SYGVNS. V was clipped by 2 bases and J by 5 bases; unmatched bases: 6. The CDR3 sequence is 16 residues long. The CDR3 reads CASSEGGQGALETQYF. Here the CDR3 DNA reads TGTGCCAGCAGTGAAGGGGGACAGGGGGCATTGGAGACCCAGTACTTC.

The chain couples TRBV18 to TRBJ1-4; no firm D call. The CDR3 runs 15 residues. Between the trimmed V and J ends, which lost 1 base and 4 bases, there was a span of 10 bases. The germline gives CDR1 KGHSH, CDR2 LQKENI. This CDR3 is CASSPLGDVNEKLFF. Written as DNA, the CDR3 is TGTGCCAGCTCACCACTGGGAGACGTTAATGAAAAACTGTTTTTT.

This clone was seen a single time. The J gene is TRBJ2-3, the V gene TRBV9; TRBD2 might be the D (6 bases). CDR1 is SGDLS and CDR2 is YYNGEE in the germline V gene. This CDR3 contains 16 residues. Trimming took 3 bases from V and 2 from J, leaving 16 bases between them. The DNA of the CDR3 is TGTGCCAGCAGCGAGTCGATAGCGGAAATCACAGATACGCAGTATTTT. Translation gives CASSESIAEITDTQYF. The entire variable domain, with the rest obtained from reference TRBV9 and TRBJ2-3, is as follows: DSGVTQTPKHLITATGQRVTLRCSPRSGDLSVYWYQQSLDQGLQFLIQYYNGEERAKGNILERFSAQQFPDLHSELNLSSLELGDSALYFCASSESIAEITDTQYFGPGTRLTVL.

This clone was counted once. The J gene is TRBJ1-2, the V gene TRBV27, with 7 bases identical to TRBD1. V dropped 5 bases and J dropped 4; count of bases not matched to a gene: 7. CDR1 is MNHEY and CDR2 is SMNVEV in the germline V gene (reference sequence). The CDR3 is made up of 14 amino acids. The CDR3, as DNA: TGTGCCAGCAGTATACGACAGGGTGGCTATGGCTACACCTTC. Its protein is CASSIRQGGYGYTF.

This sequence joins TRBV29-1 and TRBJ1-2, with D perhaps matching TRBD1 (6 bases). CDR1 SQVTM and CDR2 ANQGSEA come from the germline V gene. Trimming removed 4 bases from V and 0 bases from J, with 18 bases in between. The CDR3 spans 16 residues. CDR3 DNA: TGCAGCGTTGCGGGAACAGGGCCTCCAGCTAACTATGGCTACACCTTC. This codes for CSVAGTGPPANYGYTF.

This clone was seen a single time. J is TRBJ2-5 and V is TRBV2; D is unclear. Germline CDR1 and CDR2: SNHLY and FYNNEI. The CDR3 covers 15 residues. Trimming took off 0 bases at V and 1 base at J, with 9 bases between the two ends. The CDR3 loop is CASSEALQAQETQYF. DNA of the CDR3: TGTGCCAGCAGTGAAGCGCTGCAGGCCCAAGAGACCCAGTACTTC.

The chain uses TRBV9 and TRBJ1-2, with D hard to call. Looked up from germline, CDR1 is SGDLS and CDR2 is YYNGEE. The V end lost 3 bases, the J end lost 4 bases, and 7 bases lay between the germline ends. The CDR3 covers 12 residues. The DNA for the CDR3 is TGTGCCAGCAGCGGAAACAGCTATGGCTACACCTTC. Protein product: CASSGNSYGYTF.

The chain recombines TRBV2 with TRBJ1-5; D perhaps matches TRBD1 (5 bases). CDR3 size: 14 residues. CDR1 and CDR2 from the germline V gene are SNHLY and FYNNEI. Trimming took 5 bases from V and 6 from J, leaving 14 bases between them. CDR3 protein: CASSRGLVGQPQHF. The CDR3 nucleotides are TGTGCCAGCAGTAGGGGCCTTGTGGGTCAGCCCCAGCATTTT.

The chain links TRBV4-1 to TRBJ1-2; D call uncertain. Trimming removed 0 bases at V and 4 bases at J, with 12 bases between. Germline lookup yields CDR1 MGHRA and CDR2 YSYEKL. The CDR3 totals 15 residues. CDR3 DNA: TGCGCCAGCAGCCAAGAAGATAACACCGCCTATGGCTACACCTTC. As protein: CASSQEDNTAYGYTF.

The chain links TRBV27 to TRBJ1-6, with 10 bases fitting TRBD1. The CDR3 is made up of 16 amino acids. The germline CDR1 and CDR2 sequences are MNHEY and SMNVEV (reference sequence). J was trimmed by 7 bases and V by 7 bases; bases with no gene match: 10. For the CDR3, the DNA is TGTGCCAGCACAAGACAGGGGGCCCTTTTAAATTCACCCCTCCACTTT. Translation gives CASTRQGALLNSPLHF.

V usage is TRBV5-1 and J usage is TRBJ2-1; 10 nucleotides line up with TRBD2. Germline CDR1 and CDR2: SGHRS and YFSETQ. V gave up 5 bases and J gave up 12 bases; unmatched junction bases: 8. This CDR3 has 13 amino acids. The CDR3 nucleotides are TGCGCCAGCAGTGATCTAGCGGGAGAAGGGCAGTTCTTC. Amino acid sequence: CASSDLAGEGQFF.

The chain carries TRBV7-9 and TRBJ2-3, with 8 bases matching TRBD2. Germline V gene lookup returns CDR1 SEHNR and CDR2 FQNEAQ (reference sequence). The CDR3 length is 15 residues. V gave up 4 bases and J gave up 4 bases; unmatched junction bases: 7. The CDR3 here is CASSSIAGRADTQYF. CDR3 DNA sequence: TGTGCCAGCAGCTCCATAGCGGGGCGTGCAGATACGCAGTATTTT.